Following are 12 T cell receptor beta chains from one sample sequenced in a study of T cell responses to AZD1222 COVID-19 vaccine. Profiling relied on immunoSEQ multiplex PCR, and the TCRdb table lists in-frame clones only, not all of them. The profile shows tens of thousands of clones, 90% to 95% of them singletons. Here the sequenced sample was peripheral blood, taken on day 0 of MenACWY control vaccination. The source of these receptors is an adult in good health.

The chain is built from TRBV27 and TRBJ2-3; 10 bases line up with TRBD2. CDR3 size: 13 residues. Germline V gene lookup returns CDR1 MNHEY and CDR2 SMNVEV (reference sequence). V was clipped by 7 bases and J by 6 bases; unmatched bases: 4. Here the CDR3 reads CASTFSGRDTQYF. CDR3 DNA sequence: TGTGCCAGCACCTTTAGCGGGAGGGATACGCAGTATTTT.

This clone occurred once. J is TRBJ1-2 and V is TRBV19, with no clear D. V lost 4 bases and J lost 5, with 11 bases in between. Germline V gene data show CDR1 as LNHDA and CDR2 as SQIVND (reference sequence). The CDR3 is made up of 13 amino acids. The CDR3, as DNA: TGTGCCAGTAGTAGCGGTACAGAATATGGCTACACCTTC. It codes for CASSSGTEYGYTF.

The gene calls are TRBV11-1 and TRBJ1-5, with 8 positions matching TRBD1. The CDR3 has 14 amino acids. Germline lookup yields CDR1 SGHAT and CDR2 FQDESV (reference sequence). V lost 3 bases and J lost 2; bases outside the gene matches: 0. DNA of the CDR3: TGTGCCAGCAGCTTGACAGGGGGCAATCAGCCCCAGCATTTT. Amino acid sequence: CASSLTGGNQPQHF.

The chain links TRBV10-3 to TRBJ2-7; D is perhaps TRBD2 (5 bases). This CDR3 spans 17 amino acids. Looked up from germline, CDR1 is ENHRY and CDR2 is SYGVKD. Deletions cut 0 bases from V and 2 bases from J, with 17 bases between. CDR3 coding DNA: TGTGCCATCAGTGAGTCGAGGGATCCTCGTAGGGCCTACGAGCAGTACTTC. This codes for CAISESRDPRRAYEQYF.

The CDR3 here is CASSKGRFRDRDADTQYF. Written as DNA, the CDR3 is TGTGCCAGCAGCAAGGGGAGATTCCGGGACAGGGATGCAGATACGCAGTATTTT. This chain joins TRBV21-1 and TRBJ2-3; the table's D call, TRBD1, was not checked against the DNA. TRBV21-1 is termed a pseudogene. This CDR3 spans 18 amino acids.

The CDR3 DNA sequence: TGCAGCGTTGAGGACCAGAAGGGGAATGAGCAGTTCTTC. This sequence encodes CSVEDQKGNEQFF. This chain uses TRBV29-1 with TRBJ2-1; a weak D match, TRBD1 (5 bases). Deletions cut 3 bases from V and 7 bases from J, with 13 bases between. The length of the CDR3 is 13 residues. Germline CDR1 and CDR2: SQVTM and ANQGSEA.

V and J are TRBV3-1 (or the pseudogene TRBV3-2) and TRBJ2-1; D is perhaps TRBD2 (6 bases). This CDR3 has 16 amino acids. V lost 1 base, J lost 7 bases, and 17 bases lay in between. Germline assignment: CDR1 LGHDT and CDR2 YNNKEL (reference sequence). The DNA of the CDR3 is TGTGCCAGCAGCCAAGCGCCGGGAGTAGCATTGAATGAGCAGTTCTTC. Translating gives CASSQAPGVALNEQFF.

This chain links TRBV2 with TRBJ1-4; D remains unclear. The V gene's germline CDR1 is SNHLY and CDR2 FYNNEI. The germline V and J ends were trimmed by 5 bases and 8 bases, with 15 bases remaining between them. The CDR3 is 14 residues long. The CDR3, as DNA: TGTGCCAGCAGTTACGGGTCCCTGGGGGAAAAACTGTTTTTT. Protein sequence: CASSYGSLGEKLFF.

The chain is built from TRBV30 and TRBJ1-1; D gene uncertain. The CDR3 covers 14 residues. The V end lost 1 base, the J end lost 1 base, and 10 bases lay between the germline ends. The V gene's germline CDR1 is GTSNPN and CDR2 SVGIG (reference sequence). The CDR3, as DNA: TGTGCCTGGAGTGCCCTATGGGAGAACACTGAAGCTTTCTTT. This codes for CAWSALWENTEAFF.

A single count supports this clone. The chain has TRBV7-8 and TRBJ1-1; 7 bases agree with TRBD1. The CDR3 sequence is 15 residues long. Germline CDR1 is SGHVS and CDR2 is FQNEAQ. The V segment lost 3 bases and the J segment 1 base; nucleotides outside the gene matches: 5. The CDR3 loop is CASSFPTGRNTEAFF. As DNA, the CDR3 is TGTGCCAGCAGCTTCCCGACAGGGCGGAACACTGAAGCTTTCTTT.

The genes are TRBV3-1 (or the pseudogene TRBV3-2) and TRBJ2-7; 8 bases are a match to TRBD1. Germline CDR1 LGHDT, CDR2 YNNKEL (reference sequence). The V gene end was trimmed by 0 bases and the J gene end by 6 bases; junction bases not matched to a gene: 7. There are 15 residues in the CDR3. The CDR3 protein is CASSQEGQGWGEQYF. The CDR3 DNA reads as TGTGCCAGCAGCCAAGAAGGACAGGGCTGGGGCGAGCAGTACTTC.

Only a few counts were recorded for this clone. The chain links TRBV28 to TRBJ2-1; 8 bases fit TRBD2. CDR1 is MDHEN and CDR2 is SYDVKM in the germline V gene. CDR3 length equals 13 residues. The ends lost 10 bases at V and 7 bases at J; junction bases unmatched: 9. The CDR3 bases are TGTGCCACCCACGGGAGGGGTCGGAATGAGCAGTTCTTC. This encodes CATHGRGRNEQFF.